Ten or more counts support the clone carrying this TCR beta chain. Germline CDR1 SGHDN, CDR2 FVKESK. The CDR3 runs to 14 residues. Trimming pared 2 bases from V and 8 bases from J, leaving 13 bases between. TCR beta VDJ and CDR3 profiles were obtained from a genomic DNA template. Using its own MiXCR run on the reads, TCRdb lists one record per CDR3 protein. The sample includes about 160,000 distinct CDR3 sequences, around 45% of them seen just once. The record originates from a study of CD8+CD57+ T cells in acquired aplastic anemia. The clonotype comes from a human donor in good health. The chain links TRBV14 to TRBJ2-1, with a possible D match to TRBD1 (5 bases). Sequenced sample: sorted CD4+, CD8+, or CD8+CD57+ T cells (not recorded which) from PBMCs. In DNA form, the CDR3 reads TGTGCCAGCAGCCAATCCCCTCAGGGCGATGAGCAGTTCTTC. This translates into CASSQSPQGDEQFF.